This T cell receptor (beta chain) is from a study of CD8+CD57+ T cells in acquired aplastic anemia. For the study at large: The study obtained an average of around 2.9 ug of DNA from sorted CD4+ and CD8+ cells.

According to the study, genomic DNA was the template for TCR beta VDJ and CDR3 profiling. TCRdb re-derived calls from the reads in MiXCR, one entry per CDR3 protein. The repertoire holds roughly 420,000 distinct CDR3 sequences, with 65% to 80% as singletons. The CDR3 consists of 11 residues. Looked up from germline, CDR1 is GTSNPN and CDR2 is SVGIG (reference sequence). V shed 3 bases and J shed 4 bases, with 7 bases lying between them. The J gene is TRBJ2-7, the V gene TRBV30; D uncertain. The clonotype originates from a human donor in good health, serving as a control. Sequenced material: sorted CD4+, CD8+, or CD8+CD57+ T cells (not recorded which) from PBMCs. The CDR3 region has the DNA TGTGCCTGGAGGGAATATTACGAGCAGTACTTC. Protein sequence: CAWREYYEQYF.